Sequencing of this TCR beta chain was carried out in a study of T-cell memory formation after mild COVID-19. As concerns this clonotype: Its antigen remains unidentified.

TCRdb redid the calling of the 5' RACE reads with MiXCR, one entry per CDR3 protein. The repertoire holds roughly 480,000 distinct CDR3 sequences, with nearly 25% as singletons. Germline CDR1 and CDR2: SGHVS and FNYEAQ. The CDR3 spans 14 residues. V shed 5 bases and J shed 6 bases, with 14 bases lying between them. Study-wide points: CD4/CD8 balance characterized clones contracting day 15 to 85, and CD4+ skew characterized later expanders. The finding that pre-infection memory included some responding clones suggested that cross-reactive memory joined. CD4+ clones that contracted lay mainly in CM and EM; CD8+ ones lay in EMRA.

The sample was PBMCs or a T cell subset sorted from them (not recorded which). The sequence derives from an adult woman who had mild COVID-19 (a few samples of this study predate the infection). Cell type and time point are not known. The J gene is TRBJ2-1, the V gene TRBV7-6; possibly TRBD2 for D (6 bases). CDR3 amino acids: CASSPGTSSNEQFF. CDR3 sequence (DNA): TGTGCCAGCAGCCCCGGGACTTCAAGCAATGAGCAGTTCTTC.